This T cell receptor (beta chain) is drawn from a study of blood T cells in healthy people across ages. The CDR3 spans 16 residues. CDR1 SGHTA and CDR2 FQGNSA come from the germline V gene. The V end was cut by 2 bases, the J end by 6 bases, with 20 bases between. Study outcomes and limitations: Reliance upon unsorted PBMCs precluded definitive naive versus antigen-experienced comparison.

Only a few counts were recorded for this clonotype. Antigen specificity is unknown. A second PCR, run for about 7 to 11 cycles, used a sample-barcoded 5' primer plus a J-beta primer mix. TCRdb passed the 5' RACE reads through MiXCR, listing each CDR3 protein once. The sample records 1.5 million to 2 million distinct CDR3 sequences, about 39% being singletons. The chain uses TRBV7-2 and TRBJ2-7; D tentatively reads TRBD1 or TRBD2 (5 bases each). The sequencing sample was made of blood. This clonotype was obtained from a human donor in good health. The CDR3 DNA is TGTGCCAGCAGCTTAATAAGCTCGAGGAGTGGGGGCGAGCAGTACTTC. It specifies CASSLISSRSGGEQYF.